What follows are 23 T cell receptor beta chains derived from one specimen sequenced in a study of cytomegalovirus exposure and HLA in healthy donors. The PCR used 60 Vbeta and 13 Jbeta primers. Sequenced by immunoSEQ multiplex PCR; TCRdb stores in-frame clones only, minus some. The sample lists about 150,000 clones, around four fifths seen once, with under 1.5% in the top ten. Sample: PBMCs. All receptors come from a male donor in good health and CMV-seronegative.

The chain couples TRBV6-4 to TRBJ2-1, with D uncertain. Germline V gene data show CDR1 as MRHNA and CDR2 as SNTAGT. Trimming removed 8 bases from V and 4 bases from J, with 6 bases in between. The CDR3 consists of 11 residues. The CDR3 here is CASPVYNEQFF. In nucleotides, the CDR3 is TGTGCCAGCCCCGTGTACAATGAGCAGTTCTTC.

This CDR3 is CASSYSDRANQPQHF. CDR3 bases: TGTGCCAGCAGTTACTCAGACAGGGCAAATCAGCCCCAGCATTTT. The chain recombines TRBV6-5 with TRBJ1-5; 7 nucleotides line up with TRBD1. The junction had 3 bases not matched to a gene; V was cut back by 0 bases and J by 4 bases. The CDR3 consists of 15 residues. Germline loops: CDR1 MNHEY, CDR2 SVGAGI.

The sample holds one count of this clone. V usage is TRBV13 and J usage is TRBJ2-7, with a possible D match to TRBD2 (6 bases). V lost 2 bases to trimming and J lost 5 bases, with 16 bases between them. The germline V gene has CDR1 PRHDT and CDR2 FYEKMQ (reference sequence). The CDR3 spans 15 residues. CDR3 amino acids: CASSLIARELNEQYF. CDR3 nucleotides: TGTGCCAGCAGCTTAATCGCGCGGGAATTAAACGAGCAGTACTTC.

This clone showed up just once. The chain recombines TRBV30 with TRBJ1-5; D might be TRBD1 (6 bases). The CDR3 length is 13 residues. V gave up 8 bases and J gave up 7 bases, with 18 bases separating them. Germline V gene lookup returns CDR1 GTSNPN and CDR2 SVGIG (reference sequence). CDR3: CAGPKLGAQPQHF. Written as DNA, the CDR3 is TGTGCCGGGCCGAAGTTGGGGGCACAGCCCCAGCATTTT.

This chain links TRBV19 with TRBJ2-1, with 9 positions matching TRBD2. The CDR3 covers 14 residues. Germline V lookup: CDR1 LNHDA, CDR2 SQIVND (reference sequence). Trimming took 5 bases from V and 6 from J; bases not matched to a gene: 5. This CDR3 is CASSATSGFNEQFF. The CDR3 DNA follows: TGTGCCAGTAGTGCGACTAGCGGTTTCAATGAGCAGTTCTTC. Using reference TRBV19 and TRBJ2-1 for the parts outside the CDR3, the full variable domain is DGGITQSPKYLFRKEGQNVTLSCEQNLNHDAMYWYRQDPGQGLRLIYYSQIVNDFQKGDIAEGYSVSREKKESFPLTVTSAQKNPTAFYLCASSATSGFNEQFFGPGTRLTVL.

This chain uses TRBV29-1 with TRBJ2-7, with 9 bases aligning to TRBD2. The CDR3 has 14 residues. From germline, CDR1 is SQVTM and CDR2 ANQGSEA. J was trimmed by 7 bases and V by 4 bases; bases with no gene match: 11. The chain's CDR3 is CSVVDLAGVGEQYF. DNA of the CDR3: TGCAGCGTTGTGGATTTAGCGGGAGTGGGTGAGCAGTACTTC.

The rearrangement links TRBV5-1 to TRBJ1-2, with TRBD1 matching over 8 bases. The CDR3 loop spans 13 amino acids. V was clipped by 4 bases and J by 10 bases; unmatched bases: 9. CDR1 and CDR2 from the germline V gene are SGHRS and YFSETQ. The CDR3 nucleotides read TGCGCCAGCAGCGAGCGGACAGGGTTTGACTACACCTTC. It codes for CASSERTGFDYTF.

CDR3: CATSAADSYEQYF. CDR3 DNA: TGTGCCACCAGCGCTGCCGACTCTTACGAGCAGTACTTC. The chain is built from TRBV15 and TRBJ2-5; D gene ambiguous. Judging by the DNA end, TRBJ2-7 fits better; the J call may be wrong. There are 13 residues in the CDR3. The germline V gene encodes CDR1 LNHNV and CDR2 YYDKDF (reference sequence).

This clone has more than one count but fewer than ten. This sequence joins TRBV4-2 and TRBJ1-6, with 8 bases aligning to TRBD1. The CDR3 has 18 residues. The V and J ends lost 1 base and 9 bases, in that order; junction bases with no gene match: 14. CDR1 is LGHNA, CDR2 YNFKEQ, per germline. CDR3 bases: TGTGCCAGCAGCCAAGCCTCAAGCCTGGACAGGGATGGTTCACCCCTCCACTTT. As protein: CASSQASSLDRDGSPLHF.

This clone was recorded a few times. The chain combines TRBV19 with TRBJ1-1, with D tentatively TRBD1 (5 bases). This CDR3 comprises 13 residues. In germline, CDR1 is LNHDA, CDR2 SQIVND (reference sequence). V was shortened by 6 bases and J by 1 base, with 9 bases between the two germline ends. CDR3 sequence: CASRNGQNTEAFF. The CDR3 nucleotides are TGTGCCAGTAGGAACGGACAGAACACTGAAGCTTTCTTT.

V is TRBV6-5 and J is TRBJ1-1, with D maybe TRBD1 (5 bases). Germline-derived CDR1 and CDR2 are MNHEY and SVGAGI. Trimming left V 6 bases short and J 6 bases short, with 14 bases between. The CDR3 is 13 residues long. In nucleotides, the CDR3 is TGTGCCAGCAGCTCCCAGGCAGGGTCTGAAGCTTTCTTT. Its translation is CASSSQAGSEAFF.

V usage is TRBV4-2 and J usage is TRBJ1-2, with TRBD1 matching over 9 bases. The CDR3 length is 16 residues. The V and J ends lost 0 bases and 4 bases, in that order; junction bases with no gene match: 6. In germline, CDR1 is LGHNA, CDR2 YNFKEQ. CDR3: CASSQDTGGASYGYTF. CDR3 coding DNA: TGTGCCAGCAGCCAAGATACAGGGGGCGCGTCCTATGGCTACACCTTC.

The gene calls are TRBV6-5 and TRBJ1-5; TRBD1 might be the D (6 bases). CDR1 is MNHEY and CDR2 is SVGAGI in the germline V gene. Trimming pared 6 bases from V and 2 bases from J, leaving 11 bases between. The CDR3 is 14 amino acids. CDR3 loop: CASRQGRGNQPQHF. The CDR3 DNA reads as TGTGCCAGCAGACAGGGTAGGGGCAATCAGCCCCAGCATTTT.

The rearrangement uses TRBV6-1 and TRBJ2-5; D gene ambiguous. CDR1 and CDR2 from the germline V gene are MNHNS and SASEGT. The V end was cut by 0 bases, the J end by 7 bases, with 12 bases between. The CDR3 has 14 residues. CDR3 region: CASSEAFSFRTQYF. CDR3 bases: TGTGCCAGCAGTGAAGCGTTCAGTTTCCGGACCCAGTACTTC.

J is TRBJ2-3 and V is TRBV7-9, with TRBD2 identical over 10 bases. V lost 5 bases to trimming and J lost 3 bases; unmatched junction nucleotides: 11. The CDR3 is made up of 17 amino acids. Germline V CDR1 and CDR2: SEHNR, FQNEAQ (reference sequence). CDR3 in amino acids: CASSETSSGRATDTQYF. For the CDR3, the DNA is TGTGCCAGCAGCGAGACATCTAGCGGGAGAGCGACAGATACGCAGTATTTT.

V usage is TRBV19 and J usage is TRBJ1-1; 7 positions match TRBD1. This CDR3 is 15 amino acids long. Germline V gene data show CDR1 as LNHDA and CDR2 as SQIVND (reference sequence). V lost 3 bases, J lost 3 bases, and 7 bases stayed unmatched. CDR3 DNA: TGTGCCAGTAGTATGCCGTCCAGGGGGGACACTGAAGCTTTCTTT. Translated: CASSMPSRGDTEAFF.

This clone has only a few counts. This chain links TRBV5-4 with TRBJ2-3, with D possibly being TRBD1 (6 bases). V was trimmed by 4 bases and J by 7 bases, leaving 16 bases between them. The CDR3 has 14 residues. Germline CDR1 reads SGHNT; CDR2 reads YYREEE (reference sequence). The CDR3 sequence is CASSHTGNRNTQYF. In nucleotides, the CDR3 is TGTGCCAGCAGCCATACAGGGAACAGAAATACGCAGTATTTT.

This sequence joins TRBV11-2 and TRBJ1-1, with TRBD1 matching over 8 bases. The trim removed 0 bases at V and 4 bases at J, leaving 7 bases unmatched. Per the germline V gene, CDR1 is SGHAT and CDR2 is FQNNGV. This CDR3 has 16 residues. CDR3 residues: CASSLELTGGVTEAFF. CDR3 DNA: TGTGCCAGCAGCTTAGAACTCACAGGGGGAGTCACTGAAGCTTTCTTT.

The chain employs TRBV5-1 and TRBJ2-7; 11 bases line up with TRBD1. The CDR3 spans 16 residues. Unmatched junction bases numbered 6, after V lost 0 bases and J lost 4 bases. Germline lookup yields CDR1 SGHRS and CDR2 YFSETQ. CDR3 residues: CASSLGLRDRGYEQYF. In DNA, the CDR3 is TGCGCCAGCAGCTTGGGGCTGAGGGACAGGGGGTACGAGCAGTACTTC.

This clone was observed a handful of times. The chain's CDR3 is CASSYGQGASGYTF. CDR3 coding DNA: TGTGCCAGCAGTTACGGGCAGGGGGCGTCAGGCTACACCTTC. This sequence joins TRBV6-5 and TRBJ1-2, with 8 positions matching TRBD1. J gave up 8 bases and V 2 bases, and 7 bases lay outside the gene matches. Germline CDR1 MNHEY, CDR2 SVGAGI. The CDR3 is made up of 14 amino acids.

V is TRBV5-4 and J is TRBJ2-7; TRBD2 is a possible D gene (5 bases). The ends were cut back, 4 bases at V and 5 bases at J, with 19 bases in the middle. The CDR3 extends over 15 amino acids. CDR1 and CDR2 (germline): SGHNT, YYREEE (reference sequence). In DNA, the CDR3 is TGTGCCAGCAGCCCGCCCGGGGTAAGAAGCGACGAGCAGTACTTC. Translating gives CASSPPGVRSDEQYF.

This chain joins TRBV19 and TRBJ2-5; D might be TRBD2 (5 bases). CDR3 size: 15 residues. Per the germline V gene, CDR1 is LNHDA and CDR2 is SQIVND (reference sequence). V gave up 5 bases and J gave up 2 bases, with 15 bases separating them. The CDR3 spells CASSGGGTIQETQYF. The CDR3 region has the DNA TGTGCCAGTAGTGGAGGAGGAACTATTCAAGAGACCCAGTACTTC.

This clone turned up a few times. The CDR3 coding sequence is TGTGCCAGTAACGGACTAGACACAGATACGCAGTATTTT. Its translation is CASNGLDTDTQYF. This chain joins TRBV19 and TRBJ2-3; 7 nucleotides match TRBD2. Germline V gene sequence: CDR1 LNHDA, CDR2 SQIVND (reference sequence). The CDR3 runs to 13 residues. The junction had 3 bases not matched to a gene; V was cut back by 7 bases and J by 2 bases.